What follows are 9 T cell receptor beta chains derived from one specimen sequenced in a study of blood T cell repertoires in COVID-19. TCRdb's copy holds only in-frame clones and misses some; the assay was immunoSEQ multiplex PCR. The data hold some 28,000 clones, with around 86% observed a single time. The sample consisted of peripheral blood. These receptors were taken from a human donor in a cohort sampled during active COVID-19.

This clone was recorded once. The chain joins TRBV4-1 to TRBJ2-7; 8 bases fit TRBD2. The CDR3 has 16 residues. V lost 1 base, J lost 0 bases, and 5 bases stayed unmatched. Germline values: CDR1 MGHRA, CDR2 YSYEKL. The CDR3: CASSQGPSGLSYEQYF. The CDR3 DNA reads TGCGCCAGCAGCCAAGGTCCTAGCGGGCTCTCCTACGAGCAGTACTTC.

This chain uses TRBV11-2 with TRBJ2-7, with D possibly TRBD1 on 7 matching bases. Germline V CDR1 and CDR2: SGHAT, FQNNGV. V was clipped by 5 bases and J by 3 bases, with 17 bases between them. The CDR3 contains 15 residues. The CDR3 sequence: CASSPDRDSVYEQYF. The CDR3 nucleotides read TGTGCCAGCAGCCCCGACAGGGACTCGGTCTACGAGCAGTACTTC.

V is TRBV5-6 and J is TRBJ2-3, with D perhaps TRBD2 (6 bases). The CDR3 covers 14 residues. Looked up from germline, CDR1 is SGHDT and CDR2 is YYEEEE. V was cut by 4 bases and J by 4 bases, with 13 bases left in between. CDR3 loop: CASSHSLASDTQYF. In nucleotides, the CDR3 is TGTGCCAGCAGCCACTCTCTAGCGTCAGATACGCAGTATTTT.

The rearrangement joins TRBV4-1 to TRBJ2-5; D remains ambiguous. The germline V gene has CDR1 MGHRA and CDR2 YSYEKL. The CDR3 sequence is 13 residues long. V lost 3 bases to trimming and J lost 2 bases, with 7 bases between them. The CDR3 bases are TGCGCCAGCAGCCATGAGGTTCAAGAGACCCAGTACTTC. It encodes CASSHEVQETQYF.

This clone was observed a single time. DNA for the CDR3: TGCGCCAGCAGCTTACGAGGGTTAAATGAAAAACTGTTTTTT. Protein product: CASSLRGLNEKLFF. V is TRBV5-1 and J is TRBJ1-4; D is ambiguous. CDR3 length: 14 residues. Looked up from germline, CDR1 is SGHRS and CDR2 is YFSETQ. Trimming pared 2 bases from V and 5 bases from J, leaving 10 bases between.

This chain joins TRBV5-1 and TRBJ2-7; 7 bases are a match to TRBD2. Germline loops: CDR1 SGHRS, CDR2 YFSETQ. The CDR3 is made up of 15 amino acids. V lost 1 base, J lost 0 bases, and 4 bases stayed unmatched. Written as DNA, the CDR3 is TGCGCCAGCAGCTTGCCCACTAGCGTCTCCTACGAGCAGTACTTC. Translating gives CASSLPTSVSYEQYF.

The rearrangement joins TRBV11-2 to TRBJ2-7; perhaps TRBD2 as D (5 bases). The CDR3 runs to 13 residues. Germline V lookup: CDR1 SGHAT, CDR2 FQNNGV. V was pared by 3 bases and J by 6 bases, with 12 bases between. The CDR3: CASSFPSRGEQYF. The CDR3 region has the DNA TGTGCCAGCAGCTTTCCCTCTCGGGGCGAGCAGTACTTC.

The chain combines TRBV7-2 with TRBJ2-7, with TRBD2 matching over 9 bases. J lost 2 bases, V lost 2 bases, and 4 bases had no gene match. CDR3 length: 15 residues. CDR1 is SGHTA and CDR2 is FQGNSA in the germline V gene. This CDR3 is CASSLSRGGPYEQYF. The CDR3, as DNA: TGTGCCAGCAGCTTATCGCGGGGGGGCCCCTACGAGCAGTACTTC.

The chain combines TRBV10-3 with TRBJ2-3, with 7 bases lining up with TRBD2. Germline lookup yields CDR1 ENHRY and CDR2 SYGVKD. The V and J ends lost 3 bases and 2 bases, in that order; junction bases with no gene match: 11. This CDR3 region has 17 residues. The CDR3 nucleotides read TGTGCCATCAGTGATCCCGACCGGGACTACCTCACAGATACGCAGTATTTT. Translation: CAISDPDRDYLTDTQYF.